The 31 T cell receptor beta chains in this list originate from one sample, sequenced in a study of T cells expressing NK-cell markers. TCRdb re-called the 5' RACE reads and gives one entry per CDR3 protein, without DNA. Its table lists about 260,000 distinct CDR3 sequences. Material: blood T cells: a sorted CD56 or NKG2C T cell subset, CD4+ or CD8+ T cells, or bulk PBMC T cells (not recorded which). These receptors were collected from a man in his late teens or twenties in good health.

The genes are TRBV29-1 and TRBJ2-5; TCRdb's D gene call, TRBD2, goes unchecked for lack of DNA. CDR3 length equals 17 residues. Germline CDR1 reads SQVTM; CDR2 reads ANQGSEA. CDR3 sequence reads: CSVSGPGGGRAPETQYF.

The gene calls are TRBV5-6 and TRBJ1-4; TCRdb's assignment of TRBD1 cannot be checked, as there is no DNA. The germline CDR1 and CDR2 sequences are SGHDT and YYEEEE. The CDR3 is made up of 16 amino acids. The CDR3 spells CASSPGLWGTNEKLFF.

This chain's CDR3 is CASSLTSELEQFF. The V and J genes are TRBV11-2 and TRBJ2-1; TCRdb's assignment of TRBD2 cannot be checked, as there is no DNA. The CDR3 totals 13 residues. The germline gives CDR1 SGHAT, CDR2 FQNNGV. Full variable domain (outside the CDR3, taken from reference TRBV11-2 and TRBJ2-1): EAGVAQSPRYKIIEKRQSVAFWCNPISGHATLYWYQQILGQGPKLLIQFQNNGVVDDSQLPKDRFSAERLKGVDSTLKIQPAKLEDSAVYLCASSLTSELEQFFGPGTRLTVL.

The CDR3 here is CSASPDNDGARETQYF. This chain connects TRBV20-1 to TRBJ2-5; TCRdb's assignment of TRBD1 cannot be checked, as there is no DNA. The CDR3 sequence is 16 residues long. From germline, CDR1 is DFQATT and CDR2 SNEGSKA (reference sequence).

The rearrangement links TRBV20-1 to TRBJ2-1; TCRdb lists TRBD2, though no DNA is available to test this call. From germline, CDR1 is DFQATT and CDR2 SNEGSKA (reference sequence). The CDR3 contains 15 residues. The CDR3: CSVRKLARGYNEQFF.

The J gene is TRBJ2-1, the V gene TRBV29-1; the D gene TCRdb calls, TRBD2, cannot be checked with no DNA. This CDR3 region has 16 residues. CDR1 is SQVTM, CDR2 ANQGSEA, per germline. The CDR3 spells CSVLLFGLAGREEQFF.

The chain links TRBV29-1 to TRBJ2-1; the D gene TCRdb calls, TRBD2, cannot be checked with no DNA. Germline V CDR1 and CDR2: SQVTM, ANQGSEA. CDR3 size: 14 residues. The CDR3 reads CSARGLAGERGQFF.

The gene calls are TRBV7-6 and TRBJ2-3; TCRdb picks TRBD2, but there is no DNA to check that call. CDR1 is SGHVS and CDR2 is FNYEAQ in the germline V gene. The CDR3 has 15 residues. The CDR3 loop is CASSTGTRGTDTQYF.

V gene TRBV18 combines with J gene TRBJ2-5; TCRdb proposes TRBD1, but this gene call is untestable without DNA. The V gene's germline CDR1 is KGHSH and CDR2 LQKENI. The CDR3 spans 14 residues. The CDR3 here is CASSPWGRGETQYF.

This chain uses TRBV24-1 with TRBJ2-7; no DNA is available, so the TRBD1 call from TCRdb remains unchecked. Germline CDR1 and CDR2: KGHDR and SFDVKD. This CDR3 has 14 amino acids. The CDR3 region is CATSDPGPPYEQYF.

The rearrangement uses TRBV29-1 and TRBJ1-1. The CDR3 spans 13 residues. Germline V gives CDR1 SQVTM, CDR2 ANQGSEA. CDR3 residues: CSGRTRGNTEAFF.

The J gene is TRBJ1-2, the V gene TRBV6-6; the TRBD1 assignment by TCRdb is unverifiable without DNA. From germline, CDR1 is MNHNY and CDR2 SVGAGI (reference sequence). The CDR3 extends over 13 amino acids. The CDR3 sequence: CASRPDSLYGYTF.

The chain is built from TRBV20-1 and TRBJ2-1. CDR1 is DFQATT, CDR2 SNEGSKA, per germline (reference sequence). The CDR3 covers 17 residues. The CDR3 protein is CSARDWGRKTEKLSAFF.

This chain uses TRBV20-1 with TRBJ2-1; lacking DNA, the TRBD2 call made by TCRdb goes unchecked. Per germline, CDR1 DFQATT and CDR2 SNEGSKA (reference sequence). The CDR3 contains 15 residues. The CDR3 loop reads CSARDIGGRNNEQFF.

The chain has TRBV20-1 and TRBJ2-5; TCRdb returns TRBD1, unconfirmable since there is no DNA. CDR1 is DFQATT, CDR2 SNEGSKA, per germline (reference sequence). This CDR3 comprises 16 residues. The CDR3 region is CSPGQGARGRQETQYF.

The V gene is TRBV6-6, the J gene TRBJ1-1. CDR1 MNHNY and CDR2 SVGAGI come from the germline V gene (reference sequence). This CDR3 contains 13 residues. CDR3 residues: CASGLGMNTEAFF.

The chain uses TRBV12-3 or TRBV12-4 and TRBJ2-7; TCRdb lists TRBD1, though no DNA is available to test this call. The length of the CDR3 is 14 residues. CDR3 in amino acids: CASRPTGRVHEQYF.

The J gene is TRBJ2-3, the V gene TRBV15; TCRdb outputs TRBD1, but without DNA this stays unchecked. Germline V gene sequence: CDR1 LNHNV, CDR2 YYDKDF (reference sequence). This CDR3 spans 19 amino acids. This CDR3 is CATSSGPWVQGLITDTQYF.

The chain carries TRBV19 and TRBJ2-3. Germline V CDR1 and CDR2: LNHDA, SQIVND (reference sequence). The CDR3 has 12 residues. CDR3 in amino acids: CASSIGVGTQYF.

CDR3: CASSLAVQGTGYTF. V is TRBV5-1 and J is TRBJ1-2; TCRdb outputs TRBD1, but without DNA this stays unchecked. Germline V CDR1 and CDR2: SGHRS, YFSETQ. The CDR3 is 14 residues long.

This chain connects TRBV6-5 to TRBJ2-5; no DNA is available, so the TRBD1 call from TCRdb remains unchecked. Germline assignment: CDR1 MNHEY and CDR2 SVGAGI. The CDR3 spans 13 residues. The CDR3 sequence: CASSSYSGATQYF.

J is TRBJ1-1 and V is TRBV20-1. Germline values: CDR1 DFQATT, CDR2 SNEGSKA (reference sequence). This CDR3 region has 13 residues. CDR3 residues: CSARAVGGLEAFF.

This sequence joins TRBV5-4 and TRBJ2-3; TCRdb lists TRBD2, though no DNA is available to test this call. CDR3 length equals 19 residues. Germline-derived CDR1 and CDR2 are SGHNT and YYREEE (reference sequence). CDR3 amino acids: CASSLGSGTSATEAHTQYF.

The gene calls are TRBV20-1 and TRBJ2-7. From germline, CDR1 is DFQATT and CDR2 SNEGSKA (reference sequence). This CDR3 is built from 17 residues. CDR3 region: CSASLFRNRVQRYEQYF.

V usage is TRBV20-1 and J usage is TRBJ2-7; TCRdb's D call of TRBD1 is untestable without DNA. Germline V CDR1 and CDR2: DFQATT, SNEGSKA (reference sequence). This CDR3 region has 14 residues. The CDR3 spells CSARRPGQNYEQYF.

The J gene is TRBJ2-3, the V gene TRBV29-1; TCRdb names TRBD1, which stays unverified in the absence of DNA. Germline CDR1 and CDR2: SQVTM and ANQGSEA. The CDR3 is 15 amino acids. The CDR3 reads CSVDTPGRSTDTQYF.

The chain uses TRBV4-1 and TRBJ1-4. Looked up from germline, CDR1 is MGHRA and CDR2 is YSYEKL. CDR3 size: 15 residues. This CDR3 reads CASSQNDRSNEKLFF.

CDR3 sequence reads: CASSSVTGRRETQYF. The chain joins TRBV3-1 to TRBJ2-5; TCRdb calls TRBD1, which cannot be checked without DNA. The CDR3 covers 15 residues. Per germline, CDR1 LGHDT and CDR2 YNNKEL (reference sequence).

The V and J genes are TRBV18 and TRBJ2-2. CDR3 length equals 15 residues. Germline CDR1 KGHSH, CDR2 LQKENI. CDR3 residues: CASSPRGPDAGELFF.

This chain connects TRBV5-1 to TRBJ2-3; the D gene TCRdb calls, TRBD1, cannot be checked with no DNA. Looked up from germline, CDR1 is SGHRS and CDR2 is YFSETQ. The CDR3 has 17 amino acids. The CDR3: CASSLGLGGGKTDTQYF.

This chain joins TRBV20-1 and TRBJ2-5; TCRdb's D gene call, TRBD2, goes unchecked for lack of DNA. The CDR3 is made up of 12 amino acids. Germline assignment: CDR1 DFQATT and CDR2 SNEGSKA (reference sequence). CDR3: CSADPEGETQYF.